The 27 T cell receptor beta chains presented below share a single source sample, sequenced in a study of cytomegalovirus exposure and HLA in healthy donors. The PCR contained 60 Vbeta and 13 Jbeta primers. Repertoires were generated with immunoSEQ multiplex PCR, while TCRdb's copy carries only in-frame clones and drops some. The table lists 180,000 or so clones, about 9% of them singletons, with approximately 1.4% in the top ten. The sequenced sample consisted of PBMCs. The receptors were sampled from a woman aged 30 to 39 in good health and CMV-seropositive.

The chain combines TRBV12-5 with TRBJ1-2; the D is unclear. CDR1 is LGHNT, CDR2 FRNRAP, per germline. The V and J ends lost 4 bases and 12 bases respectively, with 12 bases between them. This CDR3 contains 11 residues. CDR3 nucleotides: TGTGCTAGTGGTTCACACAGTTACCACACCTTC. Translating gives CASGSHSYHTF.

This clone has just a few counts. V is TRBV6-1 and J is TRBJ2-3; D is perhaps TRBD1 (6 bases). This CDR3 spans 13 amino acids. Trimming removed 4 bases at V and 6 bases at J, with 11 bases between. Germline V gene lookup returns CDR1 MNHNS and CDR2 SASEGT. The CDR3, as DNA: TGTGCCAGCAGTGGGGGGCAGGCCGATACGCAGTATTTT. Encoded protein: CASSGGQADTQYF.

The chain links TRBV18 to TRBJ1-5; 9 nucleotides line up with TRBD1. J gave up 5 bases and V 6 bases, and 14 bases lay outside the gene matches. From germline, CDR1 is KGHSH and CDR2 LQKENI. The CDR3 runs 17 residues. CDR3 nucleotide sequence: TGTGCCAGCTCGCCGGGACAGGGAGGGCGTGTGGATCAGCCCCAGCATTTT. It encodes CASSPGQGGRVDQPQHF.

This clone appeared a few times. The genes are TRBV10-2 and TRBJ1-1, with 10 positions matching TRBD1. Germline CDR1 is WSHSY and CDR2 is SAAADI. The CDR3 loop spans 12 amino acids. The trim removed 11 bases at V and 5 bases at J, leaving 5 bases unmatched. The CDR3 reads CAARQGATEAFF. CDR3 coding DNA: TGCGCCGCTCGACAGGGGGCAACTGAAGCTTTCTTT.

This clone was found a few times. The chain joins TRBV29-1 to TRBJ2-7; 10 nucleotides line up with TRBD2. The CDR3 contains 15 residues. From germline, CDR1 is SQVTM and CDR2 ANQGSEA. The V segment lost 3 bases and the J segment 6 bases; nucleotides outside the gene matches: 11. Here the CDR3 reads CSVDDCEREGVEQYF. CDR3 nucleotides: TGCAGCGTTGACGACTGCGAGCGGGAGGGGGTCGAGCAGTACTTC.

The table lists this clone with a few counts. The rearrangement links TRBV4-1 to TRBJ2-3, with 10 bases that match TRBD2. Germline V gene sequence: CDR1 MGHRA, CDR2 YSYEKL. The CDR3 has 17 amino acids. V dropped 3 bases and J dropped 2; count of bases not matched to a gene: 8. The CDR3 protein is CASSHKAGGTITDTQYF. CDR3 DNA sequence: TGCGCCAGCAGCCATAAAGCGGGAGGGACTATCACAGATACGCAGTATTTT.

This clone came up a few times. J is TRBJ2-7 and V is TRBV11-2, with TRBD1 matching 7 bases. Germline V gene lookup returns CDR1 SGHAT and CDR2 FQNNGV. V shed 6 bases and J 1 base; nucleotides not matched to a gene: 3. The CDR3 has 13 amino acids. The CDR3 loop is CASSRTGSYEQYF. The DNA for the CDR3 is TGTGCCAGCAGTAGGACAGGATCCTACGAGCAGTACTTC.

This clone was found a few times. This chain links TRBV5-4 with TRBJ2-3; 12 positions agree with TRBD2. V lost 3 bases and J lost 5; bases outside the gene matches: 7. CDR1 is SGHNT, CDR2 YYREEE, per germline (reference sequence). This CDR3 comprises 16 residues. The CDR3 loop reads CASSSGLAGPRDTQYF. CDR3 in DNA: TGTGCCAGCAGCTCCGGACTAGCGGGGCCGCGAGATACGCAGTATTTT.

The chain employs TRBV15 and TRBJ1-2; D unresolved. V lost 0 bases, J lost 5 bases, and 13 bases lay in between. CDR3 length: 15 residues. CDR1 is LNHNV and CDR2 is YYDKDF in the germline V gene (reference sequence). The chain's CDR3 is CATSRDKRRPYGYTF. CDR3 DNA sequence: TGTGCCACCAGCAGAGATAAGCGGAGGCCTTATGGCTACACCTTC.

Here the CDR3 DNA reads TGCGCCAGCAGCTTGGCCGGGACAGGGGGAGGTGGCTACACCTTC. This translates into CASSLAGTGGGGYTF. The V and J genes are TRBV5-1 and TRBJ1-2, with 11 nucleotides matching TRBD1. CDR3 length: 15 amino acids. V trimming: 0 bases; J trimming: 7 bases; junction bases outside the gene matches: 5. Germline V gene data show CDR1 as SGHRS and CDR2 as YFSETQ.

This clone was counted between two and nine times. CDR3 in DNA: TGTGCCACCACACTAGCGGGAGGCCGCAATGAGCAGTTCTTC. This sequence encodes CATTLAGGRNEQFF. V usage is TRBV15 and J usage is TRBJ2-1; 12 bases agree with TRBD2. CDR1 LNHNV and CDR2 YYDKDF come from the germline V gene (reference sequence). This CDR3 is 14 amino acids long. Losses at the gene ends were 7 bases for V and 6 bases for J; bases not matched to a gene: 4.

This chain links TRBV5-5 with TRBJ2-2; the D gene is possibly TRBD1 (6 bases). V was pared by 2 bases and J by 1 base, with 12 bases between. The CDR3 loop spans 16 amino acids. Per germline, CDR1 SGHKS and CDR2 YYEKEE (reference sequence). The CDR3: CASSFLRTENTGELFF. As DNA, the CDR3 is TGTGCCAGCAGCTTCTTACGGACAGAGAACACCGGGGAGCTGTTTTTT. Using reference TRBV5-5 and TRBJ2-2 for the parts outside the CDR3, the full variable domain is DAGVTQSPTHLIKTRGQQVTLRCSPISGHKSVSWYQQVLGQGPQFIFQYYEKEERGRGNFPDRFSARQFPNYSSELNVNALLLGDSALYLCASSFLRTENTGELFFGEGSRLTVL.

This clone was recorded a few times. CDR3 region: CASSEEQVYYGYTF. DNA of the CDR3: TGTGCCAGCAGTGAAGAACAGGTTTACTATGGCTACACCTTC. This chain connects TRBV2 to TRBJ1-2, with D perhaps matching TRBD1 (5 bases). V shed 1 base and J shed 3 bases, with 9 bases lying between them. The CDR3 totals 14 residues. CDR1 SNHLY and CDR2 FYNNEI come from the germline V gene.

This clone was seen only a few times. This chain uses TRBV5-1 with TRBJ2-1; D gene ambiguous. V dropped 4 bases and J dropped 0 bases, with 8 bases sitting between them. Germline V gene data show CDR1 as SGHRS and CDR2 as YFSETQ. The CDR3 extends over 14 amino acids. DNA for the CDR3: TGCGCCAGCAGCCCTTCGGTCTCCTACAATGAGCAGTTCTTC. It codes for CASSPSVSYNEQFF.

The chain links TRBV30 to TRBJ2-3, with D perhaps TRBD2 (5 bases). This CDR3 comprises 15 residues. V gave up 0 bases and J gave up 5 bases, with 15 bases separating them. Germline-derived CDR1 and CDR2 are GTSNPN and SVGIG (reference sequence). The CDR3 coding sequence is TGTGCCTGGAGTGTTACTAGTTCCGTGCTAGATACGCAGTATTTT. This sequence encodes CAWSVTSSVLDTQYF.

This clone has more than one count but fewer than ten. The chain is built from TRBV18 and TRBJ1-4; no clear D. V gave up 2 bases and J gave up 6 bases, with 7 bases separating them. Germline CDR1 and CDR2: KGHSH and LQKENI. This CDR3 has 13 residues. The CDR3 reads CASSPRSYEKLFF. The CDR3 DNA sequence: TGTGCCAGCTCACCAAGGAGTTATGAAAAACTGTTTTTT.

CDR3 sequence: CASSPQPGTGEETQYF. CDR3 DNA: TGCGCCAGCAGTCCACAGCCCGGGACAGGAGAAGAGACCCAGTACTTC. V gene TRBV23-1 combines with J gene TRBJ2-5; TRBD1 matches at 8 bases. TRBV23-1 is noted as an ORF with a role that remains uncertain. V was clipped by 4 bases and J by 3 bases; unmatched bases: 10. CDR3 length: 16 amino acids.

The rearrangement joins TRBV10-3 to TRBJ2-7; D possibly corresponds to TRBD1 (5 bases). The germline V gene encodes CDR1 ENHRY and CDR2 SYGVKD. The V end lost 0 bases, the J end lost 2 bases, and 11 bases lay between the germline ends. The CDR3 consists of 15 residues. The CDR3 DNA reads as TGTGCCATCAGTGAGTCTAAGGGGCCTACCTACGAGCAGTACTTC. Translated: CAISESKGPTYEQYF.

This clone was recorded a few times. This sequence joins TRBV5-6 and TRBJ1-2, with a possible D match to TRBD1 (6 bases). The CDR3 extends over 15 amino acids. Trimming shortened V by 3 bases and J by 4 bases, and 16 bases separated the two germline ends. Germline lookup yields CDR1 SGHDT and CDR2 YYEEEE. CDR3 region: CASSSLSRTVYGYTF. The CDR3 bases are TGTGCCAGCAGCTCTCTCTCCAGGACAGTCTATGGCTACACCTTC.

V usage is TRBV10-2 and J usage is TRBJ1-3; D ambiguous. From germline, CDR1 is WSHSY and CDR2 SAAADI. Trimming shortened V by 8 bases and J by 7 bases, and 6 bases separated the two germline ends. The CDR3 is 10 amino acids. In nucleotides, the CDR3 is TGCGCCAGCGGAGGCAACACCATATATTTT. This encodes CASGGNTIYF.

This clone was seen a few times. The V and J genes are TRBV6-5 and TRBJ1-5; D gene uncertain. Germline V gene sequence: CDR1 MNHEY, CDR2 SVGAGI. The CDR3 loop spans 13 amino acids. V shed 0 bases and J shed 8 bases, with 8 bases lying between them. In DNA form, the CDR3 reads TGTGCCAGCAGTTACTCGAGGAGAGAGCCCCAGCATTTT. This codes for CASSYSRREPQHF.

The rearrangement uses TRBV13 and TRBJ1-1, with 8 positions matching TRBD1. The junction had 10 bases not matched to a gene; V was cut back by 4 bases and J by 3 bases. Germline CDR1 PRHDT, CDR2 FYEKMQ (reference sequence). This CDR3 is built from 16 residues. The DNA of the CDR3 is TGTGCCAGCAGCTCGGTCCAGGGGGCAGTCGACACTGAAGCTTTCTTT. Residues: CASSSVQGAVDTEAFF. Using reference TRBV13 and TRBJ1-1 for the parts outside the CDR3, the full variable domain is AAGVIQSPRHLIKEKRETATLKCYPIPRHDTVYWYQQGPGQDPQFLISFYEKMQSDKGSIPDRFSAQQFSDYHSELNMSSLELGDSALYFCASSSVQGAVDTEAFFGQGTRLTVV.

This clone was recorded a few times. The chain couples TRBV5-1 to TRBJ2-7; 8 nucleotides line up with TRBD2. Germline V CDR1 and CDR2: SGHRS, YFSETQ. Trimming took 0 bases from V and 6 from J; bases not matched to a gene: 8. This CDR3 comprises 15 residues. The CDR3: CASSLAGAGAVEQYF. The CDR3 nucleotides are TGCGCCAGCAGCTTGGCCGGAGCGGGAGCTGTCGAGCAGTACTTC.

This clone was counted a few times. The CDR3 region is CSARLGAEAFF. CDR3 DNA sequence: TGCAGTGCTAGGTTGGGCGCTGAAGCTTTCTTT. This chain uses TRBV20-1 with TRBJ1-1; no reliable D call. Trimming left V 3 bases short and J 6 bases short, with 8 bases between. The CDR3 has 11 residues. Per the germline V gene, CDR1 is DFQATT and CDR2 is SNEGSKA (reference sequence).

The chain recombines TRBV9 with TRBJ1-2; 10 bases match TRBD1. The CDR3 has 17 residues. The trim removed 4 bases at V and 2 bases at J, leaving 11 bases unmatched. Germline CDR1 is SGDLS and CDR2 is YYNGEE. CDR3 DNA sequence: TGTGCCAGCAGCTCCGACCCTCCGGGACAGGGGAACTATGGCTACACCTTC. Amino acid sequence: CASSSDPPGQGNYGYTF.

V is TRBV6-5 and J is TRBJ2-5, with D possibly TRBD2 on 5 matching bases. The J call is uncertain, as TRBJ2-7 better fits the DNA end. The CDR3 covers 14 residues. The germline V gene has CDR1 MNHEY and CDR2 SVGAGI. For the CDR3, the DNA is TGTGCCAGCAGTTACCGCGGGTTCGGATACGAGCAGTACTTC. Protein sequence: CASSYRGFGYEQYF.

The V call is TRBV7-9, the J call TRBJ1-6; D not resolved. The CDR3 is 13 residues long. V gave up 3 bases and J gave up 8 bases, with 8 bases separating them. Germline V gives CDR1 SEHNR, CDR2 FQNEAQ (reference sequence). For the CDR3, the DNA is TGTGCCAGCAGCTTTTTAGCAGATTCACCCCTCCACTTT. Its protein is CASSFLADSPLHF. The full variable domain, its missing parts supplied by reference TRBV7-9 and TRBJ1-6, is DTGVSQNPRHKITKRGQNVTFRCDPISEHNRLYWYRQTLGQGPEFLTYFQNEAQLEKSRLLSDRFSAERPKGSFSTLEIQRTEQGDSAMYLCASSFLADSPLHFGNGTRLTVT.